The 30 T cell receptor beta chains below all came from one sample that was sequenced in a study of human T cells and chemical hapten exposure. Unseparated into fractions, whole blood served as the source from which total RNA was extracted. TCRdb re-called the 5' RACE reads through MiXCR, storing one row per CDR3 protein. This repertoire shows 110,000 or so distinct CDR3 sequences, 19% found once; its top ten account for around 3%. The receptor source for this set is a human donor in good health.

The rearrangement uses TRBV28 and TRBJ1-2, with no clear D. This CDR3 contains 14 residues. V was clipped by 1 base and J by 4 bases, with 10 bases between them. CDR1 and CDR2 (germline): MDHEN, SYDVKM. In nucleotides, the CDR3 is TGTGCCAGCAGTTTATACCGGGGTGCCTATGGCTACACCTTC. Protein product: CASSLYRGAYGYTF.

The CDR3 sequence is CASSAGTNPYEQYF. The CDR3 DNA follows: TGTGCCAGCAGTGCAGGGACTAACCCCTACGAGCAGTACTTC. The chain employs TRBV2 and TRBJ2-7; 7 bases line up with TRBD2. The CDR3 length is 14 residues. Trimming cost V 4 bases and J 2 bases; bases outside gene matches: 5. Germline lookup yields CDR1 SNHLY and CDR2 FYNNEI. The whole variable domain, remainder taken from reference TRBV2 and TRBJ2-7, is EPEVTQTPSHQVTQMGQEVILRCVPISNHLYFYWYRQILGQKVEFLVSFYNNEISEKSEIFDDQFSVERPDGSNFTLKIRSTKLEDSAMYFCASSAGTNPYEQYFGPGTRLTVT.

This rearrangement joins TRBV7-6 to TRBJ2-1, with 8 bases identical to TRBD2. With V trimmed by 5 bases and J by 10 bases, 10 bases remained unmatched. Germline V gene data show CDR1 as SGHVS and CDR2 as FNYEAQ. The length of the CDR3 is 14 residues. Written as DNA, the CDR3 is TGTGCCAGCAGCGTTAGCGGGAAGAGGCGGGAGCAGTTCTTC. It encodes CASSVSGKRREQFF.

This chain links TRBV9 with TRBJ2-1; possible D gene TRBD1, 5 bases. Trimming removed 0 bases at V and 6 bases at J, with 13 bases between. Per germline, CDR1 SGDLS and CDR2 YYNGEE. There are 15 residues in the CDR3. The DNA for the CDR3 is TGTGCCAGCAGCGTAGGCCAGGGTCGCGGCAATGAGCAGTTCTTC. Its protein is CASSVGQGRGNEQFF.

The V and J genes are TRBV6-1 and TRBJ2-3; 7 nucleotides line up with TRBD1. The junction had 13 bases not matched to a gene; V was cut back by 5 bases and J by 8 bases. CDR1 is MNHNS, CDR2 SASEGT, per germline. The CDR3 is made up of 15 amino acids. The CDR3 coding sequence is TGTGCCAGCAGTTCTTACAGGGGTAACCGGGGTACGCAGTATTTT. Protein product: CASSSYRGNRGTQYF.

Comments on this clonotype: An end of the junction does not agree with germline; a read error may underlie this. This chain uses TRBV7-6 with TRBJ2-1; TRBD2 is a possible D gene (6 bases). Germline V gene lookup returns CDR1 SGHVS and CDR2 FNYEAQ. The CDR3 is made up of 15 amino acids. In DNA form, the CDR3 reads TGTGCCAGCAGCCTAGCGTTGTCCTCCTACAATGAGCAGTTCTTC. Its translation is CASSLALSSYNEQFF.

The sample holds a few counts of this clonotype. The V call is TRBV28, the J call TRBJ1-1, with TRBD1 matching 7 bases. Germline assignment: CDR1 MDHEN and CDR2 SYDVKM. The trim removed 5 bases at V and 1 base at J, leaving 4 bases unmatched. This CDR3 spans 14 amino acids. In nucleotides, the CDR3 is TGTGCCAGCAGTCCCGGACAGGCGAACACTGAAGCTTTCTTT. It specifies CASSPGQANTEAFF.

The J gene is TRBJ1-1, the V gene TRBV7-9; possibly TRBD1 for D (6 bases). Trimming took off 6 bases at V and 0 bases at J, with 17 bases between the two ends. CDR1 and CDR2 (germline): SEHNR, FQNEAQ (reference sequence). This CDR3 region has 16 residues. The chain's CDR3 is CASSFRGMGVNTEAFF. CDR3 in DNA: TGTGCCAGCAGTTTCAGGGGAATGGGTGTGAACACTGAAGCTTTCTTT.

The V and J genes are TRBV6-6 and TRBJ1-5; no firm D call. This CDR3 has 13 residues. V lost 10 bases and J 0 bases, leaving 10 bases between the germline ends. Germline V gene sequence: CDR1 MNHNY, CDR2 SVGAGI (reference sequence). The CDR3 loop reads CAIRSYSNQPQHF. CDR3 nucleotide sequence: TGTGCCATCCGGAGTTATAGCAATCAGCCCCAGCATTTT.

This clonotype has a handful of counts. The rearrangement links TRBV4-1 to TRBJ2-3; possibly TRBD1 for D (6 bases). Per germline, CDR1 MGHRA and CDR2 YSYEKL. The CDR3 loop spans 16 amino acids. The germline V and J ends were trimmed by 1 base and 1 base, with 12 bases remaining between them. The CDR3 region has the DNA TGCGCCAGCAGCCAAGTTGCTCCAGGGGGCACAGATACGCAGTATTTT. Translation: CASSQVAPGGTDTQYF.

The sample holds a few counts of this clonotype. This chain links TRBV12-5 with TRBJ2-1, with D tentatively TRBD2 (6 bases). CDR3 length: 19 residues. Germline V gene data show CDR1 as LGHNT and CDR2 as FRNRAP. V shed 0 bases and J shed 3 bases, with 21 bases lying between them. In DNA form, the CDR3 reads TGTGCTAGTGGTTTGGTACTAGGAGGGCCCGACCTTAACTACAATGAGCAGTTCTTC. Amino acids: CASGLVLGGPDLNYNEQFF.

Only a few counts were recorded for this clonotype. The V and J genes are TRBV7-9 and TRBJ1-1; TRBD1 agrees at 7 bases. This CDR3 contains 14 residues. Per the germline V gene, CDR1 is SEHNR and CDR2 is FQNEAQ (reference sequence). V shed 3 bases, J shed 3 bases, and the junction held 4 bases outside the gene matches. CDR3 coding DNA: TGTGCCAGCAGCTTTGGGACAGAATACACTGAAGCTTTCTTT. Its protein product is CASSFGTEYTEAFF.

A few counts support this clonotype. V and J are TRBV6-5 and TRBJ1-5, with a tentative D call TRBD1 (5 bases). Germline V gene lookup returns CDR1 MNHEY and CDR2 SVGAGI. The CDR3 consists of 15 residues. V was cut by 4 bases and J by 5 bases, with 15 bases left in between. CDR3 sequence reads: CASSSGQKIDQPQHF. CDR3 sequence (DNA): TGTGCCAGCAGTTCGGGGCAGAAAATAGATCAGCCCCAGCATTTT.

This clonotype was seen only a few times. The CDR3 nucleotides read TGTGCCAGCAGTCCACCCCGACAGGGCCCGGGACTAGCGGGAGGGGGCGAGCAGTACTTC. Translation: CASSPPRQGPGLAGGGEQYF. V is TRBV28 and J is TRBJ2-7; 16 bases are shared with TRBD2. Germline CDR1 MDHEN, CDR2 SYDVKM. The trim removed 5 bases at V and 6 bases at J, leaving 19 bases unmatched. The CDR3 contains 20 residues.

This clonotype was observed a few times. The chain employs TRBV28 and TRBJ2-5; weak D call: TRBD1 (6 bases). Germline CDR1 is MDHEN and CDR2 is SYDVKM. The CDR3 has 15 residues. Trimming took off 5 bases at V and 2 bases at J, with 15 bases between the two ends. The CDR3 nucleotides read TGTGCCAGCAGTGAAACAGGGATCCCGCAAGAGACCCAGTACTTC. It codes for CASSETGIPQETQYF.

The sample holds a few counts of this clonotype. The chain couples TRBV7-9 to TRBJ2-4; D is ambiguous. Deletions cut 2 bases from V and 6 bases from J, with 5 bases between. CDR1 SEHNR and CDR2 FQNEAQ come from the germline V gene (reference sequence). This CDR3 comprises 12 residues. The CDR3 DNA reads as TGTGCCAGCAGCTTATCCGTAAACATTCAGTACTTC. Protein product: CASSLSVNIQYF.

This chain joins TRBV3-1 and TRBJ2-7; the match to TRBD1 covers 12 bases. J lost 5 bases, V lost 2 bases, and 10 bases had no gene match. The CDR3 consists of 17 residues. Germline V lookup: CDR1 LGHDT, CDR2 YNNKEL (reference sequence). The CDR3 spells CASSQLRTGQGAHEQYF. In DNA form, the CDR3 reads TGTGCCAGCAGCCAACTACGAACGGGACAGGGGGCCCACGAGCAGTACTTC.

With regard to this clonotype: A much more abundant neighbour one base away suggests this may be a read error. The V and J genes are TRBV28 and TRBJ2-1; D assignment may be TRBD1 or TRBD2 (5 bases each). The germline V gene has CDR1 MDHEN and CDR2 SYDVKM. V was clipped by 2 bases and J by 6 bases, with 29 bases between them. CDR3 length equals 20 residues. CDR3 sequence: CASSLISGGRASGHRNEQFF. The DNA of the CDR3 is TGTGCCAGCAGTTTAATATCTGGGGGTCGCGCGTCGGGTCACCGCAATGAGCAGTTCTTC.

This clonotype appeared a few times. The chain is built from TRBV14 and TRBJ2-3; 13 positions match TRBD2. The ends lost 6 bases at V and 7 bases at J; junction bases unmatched: 10. The CDR3 has 16 amino acids. Germline CDR1 reads SGHDN; CDR2 reads FVKESK. In DNA form, the CDR3 reads TGTGCCAGCAGTCGGATTGGGGGACTAGCGGGAAATACGCAGTATTTT. It is translated as CASSRIGGLAGNTQYF.

The CDR3 is CASTTGGQGNYEQYF. In nucleotides, the CDR3 is TGTGCCAGCACCACAGGGGGACAGGGCAACTACGAGCAGTACTTC. The chain combines TRBV27 with TRBJ2-7; 9 bases map to TRBD1. The CDR3 is 15 residues long. Germline values: CDR1 MNHEY, CDR2 SMNVEV (reference sequence). Losses at the gene ends were 7 bases for V and 3 bases for J; bases not matched to a gene: 10.

The chain carries TRBV20-1 and TRBJ2-3, with 10 bases lining up with TRBD2. The CDR3 loop spans 16 amino acids. Germline-derived CDR1 and CDR2 are DFQATT and SNEGSKA (reference sequence). With 5 bases clipped from V and 5 bases from J, the junction kept 13 bases outside the gene matches. The CDR3 is CSAPPPSGRLGDTQYF. The CDR3 bases are TGCAGTGCTCCCCCCCCTAGCGGGAGATTAGGAGATACGCAGTATTTT.

V gene TRBV11-2 combines with J gene TRBJ2-1; D might be TRBD2 (5 bases). Trimming shortened V by 5 bases and J by 7 bases, and 15 bases separated the two germline ends. Germline V gene sequence: CDR1 SGHAT, CDR2 FQNNGV. This CDR3 has 14 amino acids. The CDR3 here is CASSPLGLRNEQFF. The CDR3 region has the DNA TGTGCCAGCAGCCCTCTAGGACTCAGAAATGAGCAGTTCTTC.

The chain links TRBV11-2 to TRBJ1-1; 11 bases agree with TRBD1. Unmatched junction bases numbered 9, after V lost 4 bases and J lost 11 bases. The CDR3 spans 14 residues. Germline V gene data show CDR1 as SGHAT and CDR2 as FQNNGV. This chain's CDR3 is CASSSYRDRGFAFF. For the CDR3, the DNA is TGTGCCAGCAGCTCATACCGGGACAGGGGGTTTGCTTTCTTT.

This clonotype has more than one count but fewer than ten. This chain uses TRBV9 with TRBJ2-5, with D unclear. Trimming cost V 0 bases and J 6 bases, with 9 bases left between them. CDR1 is SGDLS and CDR2 is YYNGEE in the germline V gene. This CDR3 comprises 13 residues. CDR3: CASSVGELQTQYF. CDR3 coding DNA: TGTGCCAGCAGCGTAGGGGAACTTCAGACCCAGTACTTC.

In its sample, this clonotype was seen a few times. The chain employs TRBV6-1 and TRBJ2-7; 10 bases match TRBD2. The CDR3 runs to 16 residues. The V and J ends lost 1 base and 7 bases, in that order; junction bases with no gene match: 10. CDR1 and CDR2 (germline): MNHNS, SASEGT. The CDR3 here is CASSEVPSGRAREQYF. The DNA of the CDR3 is TGTGCCAGCAGTGAAGTTCCCAGCGGGAGGGCCCGGGAGCAGTACTTC.

Written as DNA, the CDR3 is TGCGCCAGCAGCTCTGGGTACAGGAAGAACACTGAAGCTTTCTTT. The encoded protein is CASSSGYRKNTEAFF. The chain couples TRBV5-1 to TRBJ1-1; perhaps TRBD1 as D (5 bases). The CDR3 is 15 amino acids. V was pared by 3 bases and J by 1 base, with 13 bases between. CDR1 and CDR2 from the germline V gene are SGHRS and YFSETQ. Based on the CDR3 plus reference TRBV5-1 and TRBJ1-1, the full variable domain is KAGVTQTPRYLIKTRGQQVTLSCSPISGHRSVSWYQQTPGQGLQFLFEYFSETQRNKGNFPGRFSGRQFSNSRSEMNVSTLELGDSALYLCASSSGYRKNTEAFFGQGTRLTVV.

This clonotype was observed a handful of times. CDR3: CASSRERESLFF. CDR3 coding DNA: TGCGCCAGCAGCAGGGAGCGGGAATCGCTGTTTTTT. V usage is TRBV5-1 and J usage is TRBJ2-2; 7 bases match TRBD2. Germline V gene lookup returns CDR1 SGHRS and CDR2 YFSETQ. CDR3 length: 12 amino acids. With V trimmed by 4 bases and J by 13 bases, 7 bases remained unmatched. Using reference TRBV5-1 and TRBJ2-2 for the parts outside the CDR3, the full variable domain is KAGVTQTPRYLIKTRGQQVTLSCSPISGHRSVSWYQQTPGQGLQFLFEYFSETQRNKGNFPGRFSGRQFSNSRSEMNVSTLELGDSALYLCASSRERESLFFGEGSRLTVL.

The chain uses TRBV4-1 and TRBJ2-7, with 7 bases identical to TRBD2. The J segment lost 0 bases and the V segment lost 4 bases, leaving 6 bases of the junction unmatched. Germline loops: CDR1 MGHRA, CDR2 YSYEKL. This CDR3 is 15 amino acids long. The CDR3: CASSPLAASSYEQYF. The CDR3 bases are TGCGCCAGCAGCCCCCTAGCGGCAAGCTCCTACGAGCAGTACTTC.

The sample holds many counts of this clonotype. The rearrangement joins TRBV9 to TRBJ1-1, with D unclear. V lost 0 bases, J lost 0 bases, and 12 bases lay in between. CDR1 is SGDLS and CDR2 is YYNGEE in the germline V gene. The length of the CDR3 is 16 residues. The CDR3 reads CASSVVEGTMNTEAFF. The CDR3, as DNA: TGTGCCAGCAGCGTAGTAGAGGGAACTATGAACACTGAAGCTTTCTTT. Using reference TRBV9 and TRBJ1-1 for the parts outside the CDR3, the full variable domain is DSGVTQTPKHLITATGQRVTLRCSPRSGDLSVYWYQQSLDQGLQFLIQYYNGEERAKGNILERFSAQQFPDLHSELNLSSLELGDSALYFCASSVVEGTMNTEAFFGQGTRLTVV.

This clonotype has a handful of counts. This CDR3 reads CASSLGVSGRADYEQYF. CDR3 bases: TGTGCCAGCAGTTTAGGAGTTAGCGGGAGGGCCGACTACGAGCAGTACTTC. The V call is TRBV28, the J call TRBJ2-7, with 11 bases aligning to TRBD2. The CDR3 extends over 17 amino acids. Losses at the gene ends were 2 bases for V and 3 bases for J; bases not matched to a gene: 9. Germline V gene data show CDR1 as MDHEN and CDR2 as SYDVKM.